The T cell receptor (beta chain) under discussion was sequenced for a study of T cells in Graves' hyperthyroidism and ophthalmopathy. Study results and limitations: Patients with ophthalmopathy were separated from those with stable hyperthyroidism by a 13 V-J model. For ophthalmopathy, model prediction preceded onset by a median about six months.

Trimming took off 4 bases at V and 10 bases at J, with 16 bases between the two ends. Germline CDR1 KGHDR, CDR2 SFDVKD. The CDR3 sequence is 14 residues long. It was RNA transcripts that yielded the amplified TCR beta CDR3 regions. First-round RT-PCR with HTBI primers amplified the TCR CDR3 region. Each CDR3 protein gets one entry after TCRdb re-called the multiplex PCR reads with MiXCR. This sample has about 300,000 distinct CDR3 sequences, with roughly 15% found just once. As regards this clonotype: No antigen is known for it.

Orbital computed tomography and thyroid ultrasound, together with serum TRAb and thyroxine and clinical symptoms, were used for diagnoses. This sample holds PBMCs from 10 ml fresh peripheral blood. The clonotype comes from a man aged 25 to 45 with Graves' hyperthyroidism. The rearrangement uses TRBV24-1 and TRBJ2-1; D is perhaps TRBD1 (5 bases). Sequencing input: blood. The CDR3 loop reads CATSDLGADSEQFF. The CDR3, as DNA: TGTGCCACCAGTGACTTAGGGGCAGACAGCGAGCAGTTCTTC.